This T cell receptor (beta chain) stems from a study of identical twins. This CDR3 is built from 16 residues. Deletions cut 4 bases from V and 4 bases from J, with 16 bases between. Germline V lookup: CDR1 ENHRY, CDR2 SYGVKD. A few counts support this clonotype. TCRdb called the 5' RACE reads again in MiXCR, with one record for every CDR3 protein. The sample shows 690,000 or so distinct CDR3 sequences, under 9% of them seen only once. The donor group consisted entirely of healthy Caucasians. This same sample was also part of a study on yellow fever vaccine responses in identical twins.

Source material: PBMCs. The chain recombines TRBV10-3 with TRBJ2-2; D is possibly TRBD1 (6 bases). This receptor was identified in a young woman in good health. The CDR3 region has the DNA TGTGCCATCAGTGGTCTCGGGCAGGGGAGCACCGGGGAGCTGTTTTTT. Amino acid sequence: CAISGLGQGSTGELFF.